These 12 T cell receptor beta chains share one sample of origin, sequenced in a study of blood T cell repertoires in COVID-19. This table comes from immunoSEQ multiplex PCR, and its TCRdb copy is limited to in-frame clones, with some not included. The repertoire consists of about 220,000 clones, with less than 85% occurring once and the leading ten covering around 3.5%. The sample taken for sequencing was peripheral blood. The receptors here all came from a woman older than 75 with acute or convalescent COVID-19.

This sequence joins TRBV27 and TRBJ1-4; D ambiguous. The V end was cut by 5 bases, the J end by 4 bases, with 17 bases between. This CDR3 spans 16 amino acids. Germline V gene sequence: CDR1 MNHEY, CDR2 SMNVEV (reference sequence). The CDR3 DNA sequence: TGTGCCAGCAGTCTCTCCCGGGTCTCGGATAATGAAAAACTGTTTTTT. The encoded protein is CASSLSRVSDNEKLFF. The full variable domain, rest sourced from reference TRBV27 and TRBJ1-4, is EAQVTQNPRYLITVTGKKLTVTCSQNMNHEYMSWYRQDPGLGLRQIYYSMNVEVTDKGDVPEGYKVSRKEKRNFPLILESPSPNQTSLYFCASSLSRVSDNEKLFFGSGTQLSVL.

V gene TRBV19 combines with J gene TRBJ2-3, with TRBD1 as a possible D gene (5 bases). The germline gives CDR1 LNHDA, CDR2 SQIVND (reference sequence). The CDR3 runs to 13 residues. Trimming shortened V by 6 bases and J by 1 base, and 8 bases separated the two germline ends. The CDR3 DNA sequence: TGTGCCAGTAGCACACAGGGCACAGATACGCAGTATTTT. Translated: CASSTQGTDTQYF.

The V call is TRBV7-9, the J call TRBJ1-5, with 7 bases fitting TRBD1. This CDR3 contains 16 residues. The J segment lost 4 bases and the V segment lost 4 bases, leaving 10 bases of the junction unmatched. Looked up from germline, CDR1 is SEHNR and CDR2 is FQNEAQ (reference sequence). The CDR3 protein is CASSSTGTAENQPQHF. CDR3 bases: TGTGCCAGCAGCTCTACCGGGACAGCCGAGAATCAGCCCCAGCATTTT.

V and J are TRBV27 and TRBJ2-5, with TRBD1 identical over 9 bases. Germline assignment: CDR1 MNHEY and CDR2 SMNVEV (reference sequence). The CDR3 runs 13 residues. The V and J ends lost 6 bases and 4 bases, in that order; junction bases with no gene match: 3. The chain's CDR3 is CASRGTGLETQYF. CDR3 coding DNA: TGTGCCAGCAGGGGGACAGGGTTAGAGACCCAGTACTTC.

This clone appeared a few times. This chain joins TRBV2 and TRBJ1-2, with a weak D call TRBD1 (6 bases). The V gene lost 7 bases and the J gene lost 6 bases, with 18 bases spanning the gap. Germline V gives CDR1 SNHLY, CDR2 FYNNEI. The CDR3 is 14 residues long. The CDR3 region is CASTSKPSGDGYTF. CDR3 nucleotides: TGTGCCAGCACTTCGAAACCGTCAGGGGATGGCTACACCTTC.

The chain employs TRBV9 and TRBJ2-7, with 10 bases fitting TRBD1. The germline V gene encodes CDR1 SGDLS and CDR2 YYNGEE. The CDR3 is 14 residues long. J gave up 5 bases and V 2 bases, and 4 bases lay outside the gene matches. CDR3 sequence reads: CASSVTGTGDEQYF. The CDR3 DNA reads as TGTGCCAGCAGCGTCACCGGGACAGGGGACGAGCAGTACTTC.

The CDR3 bases are TGTGCCTGGAGTGTCCTCTCTATTGCCGGGGAGCTGTTTTTT. As protein: CAWSVLSIAGELFF. This chain joins TRBV30 and TRBJ2-2; no firm D call. The ends were cut back, 0 bases at V and 6 bases at J, with 11 bases in the middle. CDR1 and CDR2 from the germline V gene are GTSNPN and SVGIG (reference sequence). CDR3 length equals 14 residues.

The chain combines TRBV6-5 with TRBJ1-5, with TRBD1 identical over 7 bases. The germline gives CDR1 MNHEY, CDR2 SVGAGI. The CDR3 covers 15 residues. The J segment lost 0 bases and the V segment lost 5 bases, leaving 4 bases of the junction unmatched. The CDR3 sequence: CASSPGTDSNQPQHF. In nucleotides, the CDR3 is TGTGCCAGCAGTCCCGGGACAGATAGCAATCAGCCCCAGCATTTT.

This clone has a single count. V usage is TRBV5-6 and J usage is TRBJ2-7; a weak D match, TRBD1 (6 bases). There are 15 residues in the CDR3. Germline V gives CDR1 SGHDT, CDR2 YYEEEE. With 4 bases removed from V and 0 bases from J, the gap between germline ends came to 14 bases. The CDR3 DNA sequence: TGTGCCAGCAGCATCCCAGGGGATCTCTCCTACGAGCAGTACTTC. It translates to CASSIPGDLSYEQYF.

The V call is TRBV9, the J call TRBJ2-3, with 9 bases fitting TRBD2. Per germline, CDR1 SGDLS and CDR2 YYNGEE. The V segment lost 0 bases and the J segment 4 bases; nucleotides outside the gene matches: 6. This CDR3 contains 16 residues. The CDR3 DNA is TGTGCCAGCAGCGTAGCATGGCGGGGGGGCCCAGATACGCAGTATTTT. Protein: CASSVAWRGGPDTQYF.

This clone was seen more than once but under ten times. The genes are TRBV30 and TRBJ1-6; D not certain. V dropped 4 bases and J dropped 3 bases, with 7 bases sitting between them. CDR1 GTSNPN and CDR2 SVGIG come from the germline V gene (reference sequence). The CDR3 spans 13 residues. The CDR3 sequence is CAWTGVYNSPLHF. The CDR3 DNA follows: TGTGCCTGGACCGGGGTCTATAATTCACCCCTCCACTTT.

This clone was seen more than once but under ten times. V and J are TRBV13 and TRBJ1-4; TRBD1 is a possible D gene (5 bases). The V gene's germline CDR1 is PRHDT and CDR2 FYEKMQ (reference sequence). CDR3 size: 14 residues. V was pared by 4 bases and J by 7 bases, with 13 bases between. CDR3 coding DNA: TGTGCCAGCAGCTCGGGGGTTAGAAGTGAAAAACTGTTTTTT. It codes for CASSSGVRSEKLFF.